The clone carrying this T cell receptor beta chain was detected a few times. Antigen: not known. The sample belongs to a study of T-cell reconstitution after alpha-beta-depleted transplantation in children. Broader study findings: A year post-transplant, T-cell counts and diversity derived mostly from newly produced T cells. The origin of alpha-beta T cells about two months after transplant was reportedly several hundred expanded graft clones.

Unique molecular identifiers were built into the TCRbeta library. TCRdb recomputed calls from the PCR reads with MiXCR, one row per CDR3 protein. The sample comprises more than 85,000 distinct CDR3 sequences, around 5.9% of which are singletons, and 5.5% to 6.5% rests with the top ten. CDR1 SGHRS and CDR2 YFSETQ come from the germline V gene. Trimming cost V 4 bases and J 5 bases; bases outside gene matches: 8. CDR3 length equals 15 residues. The TCR was taken from a female patient aged 2-9 years who had a stem cell transplant for Fanconi anemia, so the T cells may come from the graft donor. This specimen consisted of PBMCs, mostly from graft donor cells, obtained 60 days after TCRalphabeta/CD19-depleted stem cell transplant. The chain uses TRBV5-1 and TRBJ2-7; 11 bases line up with TRBD2. CDR3 region: CASSIVVGLADEQYF. The CDR3 DNA follows: TGCGCCAGCAGCATCGTTGTGGGACTAGCGGACGAGCAGTACTTC.